This TCR beta chain was identified during a study of T cells in Graves' hyperthyroidism and ophthalmopathy. Regions amplified from RNA transcripts were the TCR beta CDR3 regions. HTBI primers were used for first-round RT-PCR of the TCR CDR3. TCRdb re-called the multiplex PCR reads with MiXCR, one entry per CDR3 protein. Among 400,000 to 600,000 distinct CDR3 sequences listed, 15% to 20% were seen once. Pregnant or lactating patients were excluded, as were those with uncontrolled infection or other autoimmune disease. V lost 0 bases to trimming and J lost 5 bases; unmatched junction nucleotides: 7. The germline V gene encodes CDR1 SGHRS and CDR2 YFSETQ. There are 15 residues in the CDR3.

The sequence was collected from a woman aged 25 to 45 with Graves' ophthalmopathy. The chain joins TRBV5-1 to TRBJ1-2; 7 bases are a match to TRBD1. The sequenced sample consisted of blood. The CDR3 sequence is CASSLVGTEEYGYTF. The CDR3 region has the DNA TGCGCCAGCAGCTTGGTTGGGACAGAGGAATATGGCTACACCTTC. Filled out from reference TRBV5-1 and TRBJ1-2, the complete variable domain reads KAGVTQTPRYLIKTRGQQVTLSCSPISGHRSVSWYQQTPGQGLQFLFEYFSETQRNKGNFPGRFSGRQFSNSRSEMNVSTLELGDSALYLCASSLVGTEEYGYTFGSGTRLTVV.